These 10 T cell receptor beta chains share one sample of origin, sequenced in a study of T cells after yellow fever vaccination. TCRdb called the 5' RACE reads again in MiXCR, with one record for every CDR3 protein. The sample lists more than 25,000 distinct CDR3 sequences; over 5.5% were seen once. This specimen consisted of PBMCs, either bulk or a sorted T-cell subset (CD4+, CD8+, memory, or dextramer-sorted; not recorded which), obtained on the day of the yellow fever booster vaccination. Receptors were obtained from a man aged 25-45 years who received the YFV17D yellow fever vaccine.

In DNA, the CDR3 is TGTGCCAGCAGTCCACTGGACAGCTTTAACTATGGCTACACCTTC. It codes for CASSPLDSFNYGYTF. The chain has TRBV27 and TRBJ1-2; tentatively, D is TRBD1 (6 bases). Germline V CDR1 and CDR2: MNHEY, SMNVEV (reference sequence). V lost 5 bases and J lost 1, with 14 bases in between. The CDR3 runs to 15 residues.

This clonotype was found a few times. The chain has TRBV20-1 and TRBJ2-3; D gene uncertain. The V end was cut by 6 bases, the J end by 1 base, with 11 bases between. The germline gives CDR1 DFQATT, CDR2 SNEGSKA (reference sequence). This CDR3 has 13 amino acids. The CDR3 spells CSAYRFGTDTQYF. The CDR3 coding sequence is TGCAGTGCGTACAGATTCGGCACAGATACGCAGTATTTT.

By its share, this clonotype is medium-sized. V and J are TRBV4-2 and TRBJ2-3, with unresolved D. This CDR3 is 14 amino acids long. Germline V CDR1 and CDR2: LGHNA, YNFKEQ. The V and J ends lost 1 base and 6 bases respectively, with 11 bases between them. In DNA form, the CDR3 reads TGTGCCAGCAGCCAAGCCGGGCATCGGGATACGCAGTATTTT. Protein product: CASSQAGHRDTQYF.

The sample holds many counts of this clonotype. The chain recombines TRBV7-2 with TRBJ2-7; 11 nucleotides agree with TRBD2. Germline CDR1 reads SGHTA; CDR2 reads FQGNSA. This CDR3 region has 14 residues. The junction had 7 bases not matched to a gene; V was cut back by 5 bases and J by 7 bases. The CDR3 is CASSPTSGRGEQYF. In nucleotides, the CDR3 is TGTGCCAGCAGCCCCACTAGCGGGAGAGGTGAGCAGTACTTC. Looking up the rest from reference TRBV7-2 and TRBJ2-7 gives the full variable domain: GAGVSQSPSNKVTEKGKDVELRCDPISGHTALYWYRQSLGQGLEFLIYFQGNSAPDKSGLPSDRFSAERTGGSVSTLTIQRTQQEDSAVYLCASSPTSGRGEQYFGPGTRLTVT.

This clonotype was observed many times. The V and J genes are TRBV6-1 and TRBJ2-5; 8 bases align to TRBD2. V was clipped by 5 bases and J by 6 bases; unmatched bases: 11. The CDR3 loop spans 15 amino acids. Per germline, CDR1 MNHNS and CDR2 SASEGT. CDR3 protein: CASSQTSSGRQTQYF. Here the CDR3 DNA reads TGTGCCAGCAGTCAAACTTCTAGCGGGCGGCAGACCCAGTACTTC.

This clonotype was observed at least ten times. The chain recombines TRBV9 with TRBJ2-3; possible D gene TRBD2, 6 bases. This CDR3 region has 15 residues. CDR1 SGDLS and CDR2 YYNGEE come from the germline V gene. V lost 0 bases and J lost 4, with 12 bases in between. The CDR3 DNA sequence: TGTGCCAGCAGCGTAGGGGCTAGCGATTCAGATACGCAGTATTTT. The encoded protein is CASSVGASDSDTQYF. Together with reference TRBV9 and TRBJ2-3, the CDR3 gives the full variable domain: DSGVTQTPKHLITATGQRVTLRCSPRSGDLSVYWYQQSLDQGLQFLIQYYNGEERAKGNILERFSAQQFPDLHSELNLSSLELGDSALYFCASSVGASDSDTQYFGPGTRLTVL.

This clonotype was observed at least ten times. The chain has TRBV3-1 and TRBJ2-3; either TRBD1 or TRBD2 may fit D (5 bases each). Trimming removed 0 bases at V and 3 bases at J, with 10 bases between. Germline-derived CDR1 and CDR2 are LGHDT and YNNKEL (reference sequence). This CDR3 is built from 15 residues. CDR3 bases: TGTGCCAGCAGCCAAGAGTTGGGGACGACAGATACGCAGTATTTT. Protein: CASSQELGTTDTQYF.

This clonotype was recorded at least ten times. This rearrangement joins TRBV29-1 to TRBJ1-2, with D uncertain. Trimming left V 6 bases short and J 3 bases short, with 17 bases between. This CDR3 region has 14 residues. Germline V gene lookup returns CDR1 SQVTM and CDR2 ANQGSEA. The CDR3 DNA reads as TGCAGCGTGACGGGCCTCGAGAGGGACTATGGCTACACCTTC. Translation: CSVTGLERDYGYTF. The complete variable domain, with remaining parts taken from reference TRBV29-1 and TRBJ1-2, reads SAVISQKPSRDICQRGTSLTIQCQVDSQVTMMFWYRQQPGQSLTLIATANQGSEATYESGFVIDKFPISRPNLTFSTLTVSNMSPEDSSIYLCSVTGLERDYGYTFGSGTRLTVV.

The chain couples TRBV6-4 to TRBJ2-3; tentative D call: TRBD2 (6 bases). Germline CDR1 and CDR2: MRHNA and SNTAGT. With 3 bases removed from V and 0 bases from J, the gap between germline ends came to 7 bases. The CDR3 has 14 amino acids. The CDR3 sequence: CASSEGTSTDTQYF. CDR3 in DNA: TGTGCCAGCAGTGAGGGGACTAGCACAGATACGCAGTATTTT.

This rearrangement joins TRBV6-1 to TRBJ2-3; 7 nucleotides agree with TRBD1. The CDR3 runs 13 residues. CDR1 and CDR2 from the germline V gene are MNHNS and SASEGT. Trimming cost V 6 bases and J 7 bases; bases outside gene matches: 7. The CDR3 region is CASSQDRANTQYF. DNA for the CDR3: TGTGCCAGCAGCCAAGACAGGGCTAATACGCAGTATTTT.